This T cell receptor (beta chain) was sequenced for a study of blood T cell repertoires in COVID-19. Study summary: T cells, B-cell-depleted T cells, or PBMCs supplied cDNA or gDNA.

Per the study methods: Researchers report that nucleated cell counts were estimated from reference gene primer amplification. Using immunoSEQ multiplex PCR, the repertoire was profiled, and TCRdb retains in-frame clones only, with some absent. That table supplies the V and J calls and clone size; D and trimming were determined from the DNA. The sample gives 150,000 to 200,000 clones, around 82% of which show up once; 15% to 20% is in the top ten. This CDR3 spans 14 amino acids. Trimming cost V 0 bases and J 0 bases, with 5 bases left between them. The germline V gene encodes CDR1 MGHDK and CDR2 SYGVNS.

The source of this sequence is a man aged 55 to 69 who had recovered from COVID-19. V usage is TRBV25-1 and J usage is TRBJ1-2; D call uncertain. The sample consisted of PBMCs or T cells enriched from blood (not recorded which). The CDR3 nucleotides are TGTGCCAGCAGTGAATATAGAACTAACTATGGCTACACCTTC. Translating gives CASSEYRTNYGYTF.